This is a list of T cell receptor beta chains from one sample in a study of control samples from healthy donors and cancer patients. Repertoires were generated with immunoSEQ multiplex PCR, while TCRdb's copy carries only in-frame clones and drops some. The table lists roughly 100,000 clones, roughly nine tenths of them singletons, with nearly 0.95% in the top ten. Sequenced sample: blood. All receptors come from a woman aged 25 to 39 in good health. The CDR3 runs from the conserved cysteine through the conserved F or W. The order of the fields is D gene, clone size, V gene, J gene, CDR3 protein, CDR3 DNA. The D gene is left open where the match is weak. Clone size is stated in some rows and not others, as once, few, many or a class when expanded.

d_call: -
clone_size: -
v_call: TRBV10-3
j_call: TRBJ1-1
cdr3_aa: CAISAGTEAFF
cdr3_nt: TGTGCCATCAGTGCAGGCACTGAAGCTTTCTTT

d_call: TRBD1
clone_size: -
v_call: TRBV11-2
j_call: TRBJ2-2
cdr3_aa: CASSLVGQGTGELFF
cdr3_nt: TGTGCCAGCAGCTTAGTGGGACAGGGGACCGGGGAGCTGTTTTTT

d_call: -
clone_size: once
v_call: TRBV6-5
j_call: TRBJ1-6
cdr3_aa: CASNQDISNSPLHF
cdr3_nt: TGTGCCAGCAATCAGGACATCTCTAATTCACCCCTCCACTTT

d_call: -
clone_size: -
v_call: TRBV25-1
j_call: TRBJ2-2
cdr3_aa: CASSIYGSRTGELFF
cdr3_nt: TGTGCCAGCAGTATATACGGGAGTCGCACCGGGGAGCTGTTTTTT

d_call: -
clone_size: -
v_call: TRBV27
j_call: TRBJ1-5
cdr3_aa: CASSQHLVGEGDQPQHF
cdr3_nt: TGTGCCAGCAGTCAACACTTGGTAGGGGAAGGGGATCAGCCCCAGCATTTT

d_call: -
clone_size: -
v_call: TRBV7-6
j_call: TRBJ2-3
cdr3_aa: CASSRDGPTDTQYF
cdr3_nt: TGTGCCAGCAGCCGGGACGGCCCCACAGATACGCAGTATTTT

d_call: -
clone_size: -
v_call: TRBV30
j_call: TRBJ2-2
cdr3_aa: CAWSQGPGELFF
cdr3_nt: TGTGCCTGGAGTCAGGGGCCCGGGGAGCTGTTTTTT

d_call: -
clone_size: -
v_call: TRBV20-1
j_call: TRBJ1-1
cdr3_aa: CSAFLNTEAFF
cdr3_nt: TGCAGTGCTTTTCTGAACACTGAAGCTTTCTTT

d_call: -
clone_size: -
v_call: TRBV5-1
j_call: TRBJ2-7
cdr3_aa: CASSLVAGTYEQYF
cdr3_nt: TGCGCCAGCAGCTTGGTGGCAGGTACCTACGAGCAGTACTTC

d_call: -
clone_size: -
v_call: TRBV12-3/TRBV12-4
j_call: TRBJ1-1
cdr3_aa: CASSWSNARAFF
cdr3_nt: TGTGCCAGCAGTTGGAGCAACGCCAGAGCTTTCTTT

d_call: -
clone_size: -
v_call: TRBV5-1
j_call: TRBJ1-1
cdr3_aa: CASSLSSLPEAFF
cdr3_nt: TGCGCCAGCAGCTTGTCCTCTTTACCTGAAGCTTTCTTT

d_call: -
clone_size: -
v_call: TRBV27
j_call: TRBJ1-2
cdr3_aa: CASSTEGGLLGYTF
cdr3_nt: TGTGCCAGCAGTACCGAGGGGGGGCTTTTAGGCTACACCTTC

d_call: -
clone_size: -
v_call: TRBV5-1
j_call: TRBJ2-2
cdr3_aa: CASSQDFTGELFF
cdr3_nt: TGCGCCAGCAGCCAGGACTTCACCGGGGAGCTGTTTTTT

d_call: -
clone_size: -
v_call: TRBV4-1
j_call: TRBJ1-1
cdr3_aa: CASSRKRGQVAGEAFF
cdr3_nt: TGCGCCAGCAGCCGAAAGAGAGGCCAGGTGGCTGGTGAGGCTTTCTTT

d_call: -
clone_size: -
v_call: TRBV25-1
j_call: TRBJ1-2
cdr3_aa: CASSEFEGYTF
cdr3_nt: TGTGCCAGCAGTGAATTTGAAGGCTACACCTTC

d_call: -
clone_size: -
v_call: TRBV5-1
j_call: TRBJ2-7
cdr3_aa: CASSLAAQTSDGEQYF
cdr3_nt: TGCGCCAGCAGCTTGGCCGCGCAGACCTCTGATGGCGAGCAGTACTTC

d_call: -
clone_size: -
v_call: TRBV10-3
j_call: TRBJ1-3
cdr3_aa: CAIRGWGEGGRNPGNTIYF
cdr3_nt: TGTGCCATCAGAGGGTGGGGTGAAGGCGGGAGGAACCCTGGAAACACCATATATTTT

d_call: -
clone_size: -
v_call: TRBV15
j_call: TRBJ2-7
cdr3_aa: CATSRQTGPYEQYF
cdr3_nt: TGTGCCACCAGCAGGCAGACAGGCCCCTACGAGCAGTACTTC

d_call: TRBD1
clone_size: -
v_call: TRBV5-4
j_call: TRBJ1-6
cdr3_aa: CASSLSGTGQSPLHF
cdr3_nt: TGTGCCAGCAGCCTCTCCGGGACAGGGCAATCACCCCTCCACTTT

d_call: TRBD1
clone_size: -
v_call: TRBV15
j_call: TRBJ2-1
cdr3_aa: CATSRVLGDRGLYEQFF
cdr3_nt: TGTGCCACCAGCAGAGTTCTAGGAGACAGGGGCCTCTATGAGCAGTTCTTC

d_call: TRBD1
clone_size: -
v_call: TRBV15
j_call: TRBJ2-4
cdr3_aa: CATSKGQGAKNIQYF
cdr3_nt: TGTGCCACCAGCAAAGGACAGGGGGCCAAAAACATTCAGTACTTC

d_call: -
clone_size: -
v_call: TRBV19
j_call: TRBJ2-2
cdr3_aa: CASSIGLLSGTGELFF
cdr3_nt: TGTGCCAGTAGTATCGGGCTCCTCTCGGGCACCGGGGAGCTGTTTTTT

d_call: -
clone_size: -
v_call: TRBV28
j_call: TRBJ1-1
cdr3_aa: CASSLWSLRNTEAFF
cdr3_nt: TGTGCCAGCAGTTTATGGTCCTTAAGGAACACTGAAGCTTTCTTT

d_call: TRBD2
clone_size: -
v_call: TRBV30
j_call: TRBJ2-1
cdr3_aa: CAWTGTSGPNNEQFF
cdr3_nt: TGTGCCTGGACCGGGACTAGCGGGCCAAACAATGAGCAGTTCTTC

d_call: -
clone_size: -
v_call: TRBV27
j_call: TRBJ1-1
cdr3_aa: CATHRQLNTEAFF
cdr3_nt: TGTGCCACCCATCGCCAGCTGAACACTGAAGCTTTCTTT

d_call: TRBD2
clone_size: -
v_call: TRBV29-1
j_call: TRBJ2-3
cdr3_aa: CSSWGWSGRFLETDTQYF
cdr3_nt: TGCAGCTCATGGGGGTGGAGCGGGAGATTTCTGGAGACAGATACGCAGTATTTT

d_call: -
clone_size: once
v_call: TRBV28
j_call: TRBJ1-2
cdr3_aa: CASSPGVYYGYTF
cdr3_nt: TGTGCCAGCAGCCCGGGAGTTTACTATGGCTACACCTTC

d_call: -
clone_size: -
v_call: TRBV7-9
j_call: TRBJ1-5
cdr3_aa: CTSSPTGGGPGSNQPQHF
cdr3_nt: TGTACCAGCAGCCCTACCGGAGGGGGGCCGGGCAGCAATCAGCCCCAGCATTTT

d_call: TRBD1
clone_size: -
v_call: TRBV7-9
j_call: TRBJ1-2
cdr3_aa: CASSHMDRGVGYTF
cdr3_nt: TGTGCCAGCAGCCACATGGACAGGGGTGTTGGCTACACCTTC

d_call: TRBD2
clone_size: -
v_call: TRBV19
j_call: TRBJ2-3
cdr3_aa: CASSSLAGGVTDTQYF
cdr3_nt: TGTGCCAGTAGTAGTCTAGCGGGAGGGGTCACAGATACGCAGTATTTT

d_call: TRBD2
clone_size: -
v_call: TRBV11-2
j_call: TRBJ2-5
cdr3_aa: CASSLDPGGGEAQYF
cdr3_nt: TGTGCCAGCAGCTTAGATCCGGGGGGAGGAGAGGCCCAGTACTTC